A selection of T cell receptor beta chains follows, all from one sample in a study of blood T cell repertoires in COVID-19. The assay was immunoSEQ multiplex PCR, and TCRdb's table has in-frame clones only and misses some. The table shows fewer than 200,000 clones, with roughly 85% occurring only once. Sequenced sample: peripheral blood. These receptors were taken from a woman in her sixties or seventies with COVID-19, enrolled during active disease. The CDR3 runs from the conserved cysteine through the conserved F or W. The D gene is left open where the match is weak. Only part of the rows carry a size: once, few, many, or a class if the clone is expanded.

V gene,D gene,clone size,J gene,CDR3 DNA,CDR3 protein
TRBV2,TRBD1,.,TRBJ1-5,TGTGCCAGCAGTGTGCAGGGGGCGCAGGGCCAGCCCCAGCATTTT,CASSVQGAQGQPQHF
TRBV11-1,TRBD1,.,TRBJ2-5,TGTGCCAGCAGCTCCACGGGACAGGGGGCGGAGACCCAGTACTTC,CASSSTGQGAETQYF
TRBV7-6,TRBD2,.,TRBJ2-3,TGTGCCAGCAGCCCAACGGCGGGGGGCACAGATACGCAGTATTTT,CASSPTAGGTDTQYF
TRBV6-1,.,few,TRBJ2-3,TGTGCCAGCAGTGAAGCAAGAGGAGGTCTTTCTCCGCAGTATTTT,CASSEARGGLSPQYF
TRBV6-5,.,once,TRBJ1-5,TGTGCCAGCAGCTACTCGTCCGGGGGAAGACAGCCCCAGCATTTT,CASSYSSGGRQPQHF
TRBV5-1,.,.,TRBJ2-7,TGCGCCAGCAGCTGGGGGGACGGACTATATGAGGAGCAGTACTTC,CASSWGDGLYEEQYF
TRBV5-1,.,.,TRBJ2-3,TGCGCCAGCAGCTTGAATCCGGGGAGAGATACGCAGTATTTT,CASSLNPGRDTQYF
TRBV10-3,TRBD2,.,TRBJ2-2,TGTGCCATCAGCAAGGGACTAGCGATCGGGGAGCTGTTTTTT,CAISKGLAIGELFF
TRBV6-5,.,.,TRBJ1-1,TGTGCCAGCAGAGGACAATCTGAAGCTTTCTTT,CASRGQSEAFF
TRBV12-5,.,.,TRBJ2-3,TGTGCTAGTGGTTTGACCGCCGGACTCGCCCTTCTCTCGACAGATACGCAGTATTTT,CASGLTAGLALLSTDTQYF
TRBV25-1,.,.,TRBJ2-5,TGTGCCAGCAGTGAACCCCGGGACAATAAAGAGACCCAGTACTTC,CASSEPRDNKETQYF
TRBV6-1,.,once,TRBJ1-3,TGTGCCAGCAGTGATACAGGGCCGGGGTTCCCTTTATATTTT,CASSDTGPGFPLYF
TRBV9,.,.,TRBJ1-6,TGTGCCAGCAGCGTAGCCGGGACACCATATAATTCACCCCTCCACTTT,CASSVAGTPYNSPLHF
TRBV12-3/TRBV12-4,.,.,TRBJ2-5,TGTGCCAGCAGTTTAGAGGGGATCAAGACCCAGTACTTC,CASSLEGIKTQYF
TRBV30,.,.,TRBJ1-1,TGTGCCTGGACCCGTGGGGGACATAATTTGAACACTGAAGCTTTCTTT,CAWTRGGHNLNTEAFF
TRBV12-3/TRBV12-4,TRBD1,.,TRBJ1-6,TGTGCCAGCAGCCAGGACAGGGAATTACCCCTCCACTTT,CASSQDRELPLHF
TRBV6-5,TRBD1,.,TRBJ1-3,TGTGCCAGCAGCACAACAGGGGGTAACACCATATATTTT,CASSTTGGNTIYF
TRBV6-1,.,.,TRBJ1-5,TGTGCCAGCAGTGAACTCTCGCCCCAGCATTTT,CASSELSPQHF
TRBV7-2,TRBD1,.,TRBJ1-5,TGTGCCAGCAGGCCGGGACAGGGGGCTCCTAGCAATCAGCCCCAGCATTTT,CASRPGQGAPSNQPQHF
TRBV6-5,.,few,TRBJ1-3,TGTGCCAGCAGTACCCAGGGGCATGGAAACACCATATATTTT,CASSTQGHGNTIYF
TRBV11-3,TRBD2,.,TRBJ2-2,TGTGCCAGCAGCGTAGAGACTAGCGGGAGACCCGGGGAGCTGTTTTTT,CASSVETSGRPGELFF
TRBV5-1,.,.,TRBJ1-1,TGCGCCAGCAGCTTGGGGACAGAAGCTTTCTTT,CASSLGTEAFF
TRBV5-4,.,.,TRBJ1-2,TGTGCCAGCAGTCTACAGGGAGTCGACTATGGCTACACCTTC,CASSLQGVDYGYTF
TRBV7-8,.,few,TRBJ1-2,TGTGCCAGCAGCCCCACAGGGTTCTATGGCTACACCTTC,CASSPTGFYGYTF
TRBV2,.,.,TRBJ1-3,TGTGCCAGCAGTGAAGCAGCAACCTCTGGAAACACCATATATTTT,CASSEAATSGNTIYF
TRBV5-8,.,.,TRBJ2-6,TGTGCCAGCAGCTTGGCCAAGCACTCTGGGGCCAACGTCCTGACTTTC,CASSLAKHSGANVLTF
TRBV2,.,few,TRBJ2-4,TGTGCCAGCCTCCCCCCCAGGGGCAAAAACATTCAGTACTTC,CASLPPRGKNIQYF
TRBV9,TRBD1,.,TRBJ2-3,TGTGCCAGCAGCGTAGTCGGGACAGCTCCTGATACGCAGTATTTT,CASSVVGTAPDTQYF
TRBV5-4,.,.,TRBJ2-1,TGTGCCAGCAGCCCGGGATTTAACAATGAGCAGTTCTTC,CASSPGFNNEQFF
TRBV11-1,.,.,TRBJ2-1,TGTGCCAGCACCTTCCGGGACTTCTACAATGAGCAGTTCTTC,CASTFRDFYNEQFF
TRBV5-1,.,few,TRBJ1-1,TGCGCCAGCAGGGGTACGACAGGGAACACTGAAGCTTTCTTT,CASRGTTGNTEAFF
TRBV30,.,.,TRBJ2-1,TGTGCCTGGAGTGTAGGTCTAGCCGCACAGTTCTTC,CAWSVGLAAQFF
TRBV5-1,.,few,TRBJ1-2,TGCGCCAGCAGCTTGGCCGACATCTATGGCTACACCTTC,CASSLADIYGYTF
TRBV29-1,.,.,TRBJ2-3,TGCAGCGGGAAACAGGGTATGGGCGCAGATACGCAGTATTTT,CSGKQGMGADTQYF
TRBV6-6,.,.,TRBJ2-3,TGTGCCAGCAGTTACTCGATGGGGGAGGGCACAGATACGCAGTATTTT,CASSYSMGEGTDTQYF
TRBV5-1,.,.,TRBJ2-5,TGCGCCAGCAGCTTGGGGGACTGGGAGACCCAGTACTTC,CASSLGDWETQYF
TRBV5-1,TRBD2,.,TRBJ2-1,TGCGCCAGCAGCTTGGCTAGCGGGAGCTCCTACAATGAGCAGTTCTTC,CASSLASGSSYNEQFF
TRBV19,.,.,TRBJ1-5,TGTGCCAGTAGTATATCGGGAAGGGGCAATCAGCCCCAGCATTTT,CASSISGRGNQPQHF
TRBV12-5,.,once,TRBJ1-3,TGTGCTAGTGGTTCCCAAGGGGTCTCTGGAAACACCATATATTTT,CASGSQGVSGNTIYF
TRBV25-1,TRBD1,.,TRBJ1-1,TGTGCCAGCAGTAAGAGGGGGCAGGGGAACACTGAAGCTTTCTTT,CASSKRGQGNTEAFF
TRBV10-3,TRBD1,.,TRBJ1-4,TGTGCCATCAGTGAGGGTGGGGGACAGGGTGAAAAACTGTTTTTT,CAISEGGGQGEKLFF
TRBV18,TRBD1,.,TRBJ1-6,TGTGCCAGCTCACAGACCTCCGTGGACAGGGGGAATTCACCCCTCCACTTT,CASSQTSVDRGNSPLHF
TRBV5-8,.,once,TRBJ1-6,TGTGCCAGCAGCTTCGGCCAGGGCCCCCTCCACTTT,CASSFGQGPLHF
TRBV6-1,TRBD1,.,TRBJ1-3,TGTGCCAGCAGTGAGGGACAGGGGGCTGGAAACACCATATATTTT,CASSEGQGAGNTIYF
TRBV11-3,TRBD1,many,TRBJ1-1,TGTGCCAGCAGTTCCGGGACAGGGAAAAACACTGAAGCTTTCTTT,CASSSGTGKNTEAFF
TRBV5-1,.,.,TRBJ2-1,TGCGCCAGCAGCTTAGCGGATGAGCAGTTCTTC,CASSLADEQFF
TRBV7-9,TRBD1,.,TRBJ1-5,TGTGCCAGCAGCTTGTGGACAGGCCATAGCAATCAGCCCCAGCATTTT,CASSLWTGHSNQPQHF
TRBV6-5,.,.,TRBJ1-3,TGTGCCAGCAGTTACTTATTCCCGGGAGGAAACACCATATATTTT,CASSYLFPGGNTIYF
TRBV10-1,TRBD2,.,TRBJ2-3,TGCGCCAGCAGTGGCCCTCGTGCAGGCGGAGATAGCGGGGGGAGCACAGATACGCAGTATTTT,CASSGPRAGGDSGGSTDTQYF
TRBV19,TRBD2,.,TRBJ2-5,TGTGCCAGTAGTATCGGGGGAGGGGAGACCCAGTACTTC,CASSIGGGETQYF
TRBV15,.,once,TRBJ1-2,TGTGCCACCAGCAGATCTCAGGGGTCCGGAGCTAACTATGGCTACACCTTC,CATSRSQGSGANYGYTF
TRBV19,.,.,TRBJ1-5,TGTGCCAGTAGTATCCAGGGGCGCCTAAGCAATCAGCCCCAGCATTTT,CASSIQGRLSNQPQHF
TRBV5-1,TRBD1,.,TRBJ2-1,TGCGCCAGCAGCGAAGGGACAGGGATCGATGAGCAGTTCTTC,CASSEGTGIDEQFF
TRBV5-1,TRBD1,.,TRBJ1-6,TGCGCCAGCAGCCCCGAGGGGGCGGGGGGTTCACCCCTCCACTTT,CASSPEGAGGSPLHF
TRBV6-4,TRBD2,.,TRBJ2-1,TGTGCCAGCAGTGCCTCCCTAGCGGACTACAATGAGCAGTTCTTC,CASSASLADYNEQFF
TRBV2,.,.,TRBJ1-1,TGTGCCAGCACCCAGAGAGGCGTCAACACTGAAGCTTTCTTT,CASTQRGVNTEAFF
TRBV12-3/TRBV12-4,.,.,TRBJ1-3,TGTGCCAGCAGCCGACTCCGGGGAAACACCATATATTTT,CASSRLRGNTIYF
TRBV4-2,.,.,TRBJ2-1,TGTGCCAGCAGCCAAGCGACTAGTAACCCCTACAATGAGCAGTTCTTC,CASSQATSNPYNEQFF
TRBV15,.,.,TRBJ1-1,TGTGCCACCAGCAGAGATGTCCTAAAAGCTTTCTTT,CATSRDVLKAFF